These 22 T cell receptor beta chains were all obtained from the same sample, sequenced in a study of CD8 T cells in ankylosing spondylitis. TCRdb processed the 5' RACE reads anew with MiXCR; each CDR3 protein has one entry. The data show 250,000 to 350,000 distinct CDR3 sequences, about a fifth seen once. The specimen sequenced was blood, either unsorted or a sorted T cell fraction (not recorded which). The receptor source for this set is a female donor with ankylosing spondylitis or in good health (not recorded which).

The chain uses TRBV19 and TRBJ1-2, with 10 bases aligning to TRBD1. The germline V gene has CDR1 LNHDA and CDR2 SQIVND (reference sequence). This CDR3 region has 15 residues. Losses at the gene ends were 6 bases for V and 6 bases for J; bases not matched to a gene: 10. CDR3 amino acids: CASRVDRGTPDGYTF. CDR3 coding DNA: TGTGCCAGTAGAGTGGACAGGGGGACCCCAGATGGCTACACCTTC.

The CDR3 DNA is TGTGCCTGGAGTGTAATGGCGGGAGCTACAGATACGCAGTATTTT. Its protein product is CAWSVMAGATDTQYF. The V gene is TRBV30, the J gene TRBJ2-3, with TRBD2 matching over 7 bases. V dropped 0 bases and J dropped 3; count of bases not matched to a gene: 6. CDR3 length: 15 residues. Germline V gene lookup returns CDR1 GTSNPN and CDR2 SVGIG (reference sequence).

This CDR3 is CSARAHSTGELFF. The CDR3 coding sequence is TGCAGTGCTAGAGCCCACAGCACCGGGGAGCTGTTTTTT. The chain has TRBV20-1 and TRBJ2-2; D is ambiguous. Looked up from germline, CDR1 is DFQATT and CDR2 is SNEGSKA (reference sequence). V was trimmed by 1 base and J by 4 bases, leaving 7 bases between them. CDR3 length: 13 residues.

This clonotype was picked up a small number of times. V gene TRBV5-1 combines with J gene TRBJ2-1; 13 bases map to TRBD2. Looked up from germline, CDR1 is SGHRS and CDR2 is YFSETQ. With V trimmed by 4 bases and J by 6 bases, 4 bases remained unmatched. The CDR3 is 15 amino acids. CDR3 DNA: TGCGCCAGCAGCCGGACTAGCGGGAGTAGCAATGAGCAGTTCTTC. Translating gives CASSRTSGSSNEQFF.

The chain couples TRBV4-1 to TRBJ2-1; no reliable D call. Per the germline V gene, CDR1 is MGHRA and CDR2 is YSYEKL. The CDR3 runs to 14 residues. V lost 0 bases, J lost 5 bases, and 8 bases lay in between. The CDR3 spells CASSQETTNNEQFF. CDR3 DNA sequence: TGCGCCAGCAGCCAAGAAACTACTAACAATGAGCAGTTCTTC.

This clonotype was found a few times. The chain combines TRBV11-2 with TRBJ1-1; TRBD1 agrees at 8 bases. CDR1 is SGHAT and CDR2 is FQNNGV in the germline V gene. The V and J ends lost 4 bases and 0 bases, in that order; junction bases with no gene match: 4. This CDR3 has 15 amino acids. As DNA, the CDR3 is TGTGCCAGCAGCTGGGGGACAGGCGTGAACACTGAAGCTTTCTTT. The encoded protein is CASSWGTGVNTEAFF.

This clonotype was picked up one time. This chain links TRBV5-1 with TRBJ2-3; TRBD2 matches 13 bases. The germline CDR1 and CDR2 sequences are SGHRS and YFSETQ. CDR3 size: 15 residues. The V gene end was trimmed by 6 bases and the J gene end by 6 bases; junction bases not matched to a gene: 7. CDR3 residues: CASKLGTSGTDTQYF. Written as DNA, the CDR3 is TGCGCCAGCAAACTAGGGACTAGCGGGACCGATACGCAGTATTTT.

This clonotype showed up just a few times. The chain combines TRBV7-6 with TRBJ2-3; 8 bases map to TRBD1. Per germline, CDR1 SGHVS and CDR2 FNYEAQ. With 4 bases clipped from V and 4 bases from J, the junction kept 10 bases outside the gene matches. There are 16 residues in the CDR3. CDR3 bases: TGTGCCAGCAGCTCCGGGACAGGAGGATTATCAGATACGCAGTATTTT. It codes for CASSSGTGGLSDTQYF.

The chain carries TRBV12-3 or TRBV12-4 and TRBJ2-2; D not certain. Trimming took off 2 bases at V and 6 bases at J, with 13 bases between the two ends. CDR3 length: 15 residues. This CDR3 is CASSLNPLLPGELFF. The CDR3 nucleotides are TGTGCCAGCAGTTTAAACCCTCTCCTCCCCGGGGAGCTGTTTTTT.

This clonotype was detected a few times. The CDR3 DNA is TGCAGTGCTAGAGAGGTTTCGGCCGGGGCTTTCTTT. Translating gives CSAREVSAGAFF. The V gene is TRBV20-1, the J gene TRBJ1-1; D remains unclear. Germline-derived CDR1 and CDR2 are DFQATT and SNEGSKA (reference sequence). CDR3 length: 12 residues. The V end lost 0 bases, the J end lost 11 bases, and 13 bases lay between the germline ends.

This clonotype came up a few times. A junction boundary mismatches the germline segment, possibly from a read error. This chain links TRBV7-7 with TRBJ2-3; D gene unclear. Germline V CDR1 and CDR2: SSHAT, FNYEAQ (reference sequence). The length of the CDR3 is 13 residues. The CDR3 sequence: CASSFSVGDTQYF. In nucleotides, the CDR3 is TGTGCTAGCAGCTTTAGTGTTGGCGATACGCAGTATTTT.

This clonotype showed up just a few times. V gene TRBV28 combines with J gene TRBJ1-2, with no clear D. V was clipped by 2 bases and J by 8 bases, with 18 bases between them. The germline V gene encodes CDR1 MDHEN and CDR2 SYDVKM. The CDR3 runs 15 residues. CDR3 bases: TGTGCCAGCAGTTTACCCACCGACCGCGTATGGGGCTACACCTTC. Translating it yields CASSLPTDRVWGYTF.

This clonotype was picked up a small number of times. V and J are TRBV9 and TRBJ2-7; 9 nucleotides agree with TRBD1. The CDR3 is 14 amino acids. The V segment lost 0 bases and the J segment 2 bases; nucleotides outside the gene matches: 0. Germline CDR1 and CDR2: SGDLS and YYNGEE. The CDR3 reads CASSVGDRAYEQYF. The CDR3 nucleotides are TGTGCCAGCAGCGTAGGGGACAGGGCCTACGAGCAGTACTTC.

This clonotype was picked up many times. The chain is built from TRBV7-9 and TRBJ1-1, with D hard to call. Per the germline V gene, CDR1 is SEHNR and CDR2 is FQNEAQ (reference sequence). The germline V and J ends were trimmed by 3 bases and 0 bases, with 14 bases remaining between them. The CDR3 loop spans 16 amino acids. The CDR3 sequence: CASSLDGFAMNTEAFF. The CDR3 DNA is TGTGCCAGCAGCTTGGACGGATTTGCTATGAACACTGAAGCTTTCTTT.

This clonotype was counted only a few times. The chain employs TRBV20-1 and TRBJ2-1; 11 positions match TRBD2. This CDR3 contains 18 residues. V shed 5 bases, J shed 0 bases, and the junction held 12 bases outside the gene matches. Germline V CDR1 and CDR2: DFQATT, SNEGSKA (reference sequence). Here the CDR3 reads CSAASGLAGGRSYNEQFF. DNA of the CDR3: TGCAGTGCTGCCTCCGGGCTAGCGGGAGGCCGCTCCTACAATGAGCAGTTCTTC.

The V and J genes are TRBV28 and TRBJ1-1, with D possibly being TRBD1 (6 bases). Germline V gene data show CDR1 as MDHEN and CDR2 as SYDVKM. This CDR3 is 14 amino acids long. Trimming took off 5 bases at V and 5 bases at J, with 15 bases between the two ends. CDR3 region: CASSVGGTFTEAFF. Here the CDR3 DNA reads TGTGCCAGCAGTGTGGGGGGCACTTTTACTGAAGCTTTCTTT.

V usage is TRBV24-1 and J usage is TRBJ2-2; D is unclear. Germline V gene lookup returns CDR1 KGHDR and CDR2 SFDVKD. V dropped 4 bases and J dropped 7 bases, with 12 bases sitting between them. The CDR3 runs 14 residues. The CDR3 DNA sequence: TGTGCCACCAGTGACCCAGGCCGGGTCGGGGAGCTGTTTTTT. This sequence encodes CATSDPGRVGELFF.

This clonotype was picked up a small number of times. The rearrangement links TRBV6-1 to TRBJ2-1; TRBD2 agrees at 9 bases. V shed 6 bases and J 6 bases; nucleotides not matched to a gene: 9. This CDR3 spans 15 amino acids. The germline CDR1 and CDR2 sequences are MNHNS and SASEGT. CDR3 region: CASSPTSGHFNEQFF. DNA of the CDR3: TGTGCCAGCAGCCCTACTAGCGGGCATTTCAATGAGCAGTTCTTC.

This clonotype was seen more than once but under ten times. The CDR3 region has the DNA TGTGCCAGCAGTGACGACTTGGCTAGCTATGAGCAGTTCTTC. As protein: CASSDDLASYEQFF. The rearrangement uses TRBV6-2 or TRBV6-3 and TRBJ2-1; tentative D call: TRBD2 (5 bases). The germline CDR1 and CDR2 sequences are MNHEY and SVGEGT. The length of the CDR3 is 14 residues. V was pared by 5 bases and J by 8 bases, with 16 bases between.

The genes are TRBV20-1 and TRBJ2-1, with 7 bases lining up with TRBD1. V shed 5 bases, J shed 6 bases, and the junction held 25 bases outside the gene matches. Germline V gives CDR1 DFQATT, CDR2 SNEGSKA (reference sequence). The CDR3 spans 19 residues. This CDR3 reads CSALTGLYEPTARGNEQFF. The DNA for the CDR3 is TGCAGTGCTTTGACAGGGCTATACGAACCAACAGCTAGGGGCAATGAGCAGTTCTTC.

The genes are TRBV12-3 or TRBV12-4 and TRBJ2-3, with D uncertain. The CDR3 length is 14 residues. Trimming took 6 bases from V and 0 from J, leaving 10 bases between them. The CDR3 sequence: CASRISRSTDTQYF. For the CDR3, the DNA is TGTGCCAGCAGAATTTCTAGGAGCACAGATACGCAGTATTTT.

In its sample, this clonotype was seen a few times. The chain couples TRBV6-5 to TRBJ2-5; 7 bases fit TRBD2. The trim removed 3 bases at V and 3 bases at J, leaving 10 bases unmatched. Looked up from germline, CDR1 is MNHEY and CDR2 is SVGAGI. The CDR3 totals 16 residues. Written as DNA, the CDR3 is TGTGCCAGCAGTTATGGTGGCGGGAGAGGCGAAGAGACCCAGTACTTC. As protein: CASSYGGGRGEETQYF.